A selection of T cell receptor beta chains follows, all from one sample in a study of shared clonotypes between healthy human individuals. Sequencing was performed with immunoSEQ multiplex PCR; in TCRdb, only in-frame clones are kept and a portion is missing. In the table there are about 2.4 million clones, just over 90% of which are singletons. Sequencing was done on a sample of naive CD4+ T cells sorted from blood. The receptors originated from a man aged 18 to 30 in good health. Each CDR3 is given without its conserved first and last residue. Each record gives: CDR3 protein, V gene, J gene, D gene, clone size. D genes are given only for firm matches. Only part of the rows carry a size: once, few, many, or a class if the clone is expanded.

ASSQPGTGKNIQY,TRBV4-1,TRBJ2-4,TRBD1,-
ASSLWSGRLGSGELF,TRBV7-6,TRBJ2-2,-,-
ASSNVEKLF,TRBV19,TRBJ1-4,-,-
ASSTISGGGQETQY,TRBV19,TRBJ2-5,-,once
ASSRAYNEQF,TRBV4-1,TRBJ2-1,-,-
ASNTFSPGGNGYT,TRBV28,TRBJ1-2,-,-
ASSQGIGASYGYT,TRBV4-3,TRBJ1-2,-,-
SVEGYNEQF,TRBV29-1,TRBJ2-1,-,once
ASSRRDREY,TRBV2,TRBJ2-5,TRBD1,-
ASSFGGEVKAF,TRBV2,TRBJ1-1,-,-
SVEDAGVHTIY,TRBV29-1,TRBJ1-3,-,-
ASSTGLAGEETQY,TRBV5-1,TRBJ2-5,TRBD2,-
ASSLEVSGAPFRTQY,TRBV5-8,TRBJ2-5,-,-
ASSVDLGTPNSPLH,TRBV27,TRBJ1-6,-,-
AIRRLADSYEQY,TRBV10-3,TRBJ2-7,TRBD2,-
ASSERQATEAF,TRBV6-1,TRBJ1-1,-,-
ASRQILLHTDTQY,TRBV27,TRBJ2-3,-,-
ASSPNQGAQGEQY,TRBV18,TRBJ2-7,TRBD1,-
ASSPRGRGQQINEQF,TRBV19,TRBJ2-1,-,-
ASSPTGSGNTIY,TRBV28,TRBJ1-3,-,-
ASSPVGMRDYGYT,TRBV5-1,TRBJ1-2,-,once
ASSEEGGRFEQY,TRBV6-1,TRBJ2-7,-,-
ASSRYGQGDHGYT,TRBV18,TRBJ1-2,TRBD1,-
AIRTPGRAEELF,TRBV10-3,TRBJ2-2,-,-
AWSVGGTNTGELF,TRBV30,TRBJ2-2,-,-
AWSPSGPGHGYT,TRBV30,TRBJ1-2,-,-
ASSAGRSSYEQY,TRBV9,TRBJ2-7,-,-
ASSHRTRTSQSYEQY,TRBV19,TRBJ2-7,-,-
ASSVDRLAGYNEQF,TRBV9,TRBJ2-1,TRBD2,-